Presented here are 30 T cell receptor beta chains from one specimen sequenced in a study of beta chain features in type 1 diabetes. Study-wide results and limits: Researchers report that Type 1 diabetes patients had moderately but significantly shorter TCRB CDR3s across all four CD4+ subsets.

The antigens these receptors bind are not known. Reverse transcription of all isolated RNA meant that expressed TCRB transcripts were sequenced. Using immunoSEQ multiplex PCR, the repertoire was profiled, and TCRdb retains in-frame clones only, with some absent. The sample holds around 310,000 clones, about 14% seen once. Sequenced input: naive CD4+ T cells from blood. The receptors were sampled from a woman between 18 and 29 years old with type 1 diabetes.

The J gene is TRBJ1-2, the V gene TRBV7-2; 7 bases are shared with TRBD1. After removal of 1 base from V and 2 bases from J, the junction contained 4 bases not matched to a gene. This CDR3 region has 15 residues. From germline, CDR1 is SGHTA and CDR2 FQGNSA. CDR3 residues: CASSLETGRNYGYTF. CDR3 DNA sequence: TGTGCCAGCAGCTTAGAGACAGGGAGAAACTATGGCTACACCTTC.

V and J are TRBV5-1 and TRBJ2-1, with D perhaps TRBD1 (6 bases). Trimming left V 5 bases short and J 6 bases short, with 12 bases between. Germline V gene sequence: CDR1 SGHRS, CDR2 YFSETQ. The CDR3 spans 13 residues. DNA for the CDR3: TGCGCCAGCAGACAACAGGGAGTCAATGAGCAGTTCTTC. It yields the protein CASRQQGVNEQFF. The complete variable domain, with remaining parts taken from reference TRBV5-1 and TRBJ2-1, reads KAGVTQTPRYLIKTRGQQVTLSCSPISGHRSVSWYQQTPGQGLQFLFEYFSETQRNKGNFPGRFSGRQFSNSRSEMNVSTLELGDSALYLCASRQQGVNEQFFGPGTRLTVL.

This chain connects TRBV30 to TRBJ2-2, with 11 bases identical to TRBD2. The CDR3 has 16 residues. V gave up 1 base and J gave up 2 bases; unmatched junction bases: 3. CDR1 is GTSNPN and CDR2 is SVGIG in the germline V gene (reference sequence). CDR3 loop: CAWSGLAGLNTGELFF. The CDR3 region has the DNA TGTGCCTGGAGTGGACTAGCGGGATTAAACACCGGGGAGCTGTTTTTT.

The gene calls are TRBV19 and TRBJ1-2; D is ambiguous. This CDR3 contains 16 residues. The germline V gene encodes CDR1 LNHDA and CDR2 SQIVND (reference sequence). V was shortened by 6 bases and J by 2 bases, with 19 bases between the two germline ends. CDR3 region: CASRLKGSGWNYGYTF. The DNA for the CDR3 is TGTGCCAGTAGATTAAAAGGATCGGGATGGAACTATGGCTACACCTTC. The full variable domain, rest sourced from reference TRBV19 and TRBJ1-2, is DGGITQSPKYLFRKEGQNVTLSCEQNLNHDAMYWYRQDPGQGLRLIYYSQIVNDFQKGDIAEGYSVSREKKESFPLTVTSAQKNPTAFYLCASRLKGSGWNYGYTFGSGTRLTVV.

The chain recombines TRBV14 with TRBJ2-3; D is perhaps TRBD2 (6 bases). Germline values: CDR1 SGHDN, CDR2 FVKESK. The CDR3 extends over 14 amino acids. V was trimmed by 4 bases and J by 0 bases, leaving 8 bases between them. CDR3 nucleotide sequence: TGTGCCAGCAGCCTGACTAGTAGCACAGATACGCAGTATTTT. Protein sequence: CASSLTSSTDTQYF.

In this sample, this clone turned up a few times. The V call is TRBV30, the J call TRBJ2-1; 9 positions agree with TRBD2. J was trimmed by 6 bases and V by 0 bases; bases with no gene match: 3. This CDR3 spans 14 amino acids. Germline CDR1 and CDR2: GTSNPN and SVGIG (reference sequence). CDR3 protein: CAWSVGGGANEQFF. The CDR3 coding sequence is TGTGCCTGGAGTGTAGGCGGGGGGGCCAATGAGCAGTTCTTC.

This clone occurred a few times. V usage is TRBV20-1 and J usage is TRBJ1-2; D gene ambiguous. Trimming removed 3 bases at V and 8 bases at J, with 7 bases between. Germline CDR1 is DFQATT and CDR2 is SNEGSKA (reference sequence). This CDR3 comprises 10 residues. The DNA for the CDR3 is TGCAGTGCTAGTGACGGGGGCTACACCTTC. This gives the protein CSASDGGYTF.

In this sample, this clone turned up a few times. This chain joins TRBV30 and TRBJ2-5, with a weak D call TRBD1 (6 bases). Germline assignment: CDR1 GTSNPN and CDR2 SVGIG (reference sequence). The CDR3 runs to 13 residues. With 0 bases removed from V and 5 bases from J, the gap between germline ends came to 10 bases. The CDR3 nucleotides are TGTGCCTGGAGTGTAACAGGGACGGAGACCCAGTACTTC. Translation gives CAWSVTGTETQYF.

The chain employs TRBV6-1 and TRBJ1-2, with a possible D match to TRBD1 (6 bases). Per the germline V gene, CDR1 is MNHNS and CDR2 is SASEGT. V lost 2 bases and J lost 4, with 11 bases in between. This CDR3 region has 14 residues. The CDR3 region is CASSEWGPAYGYTF. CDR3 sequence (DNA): TGTGCCAGCAGTGAATGGGGGCCCGCCTATGGCTACACCTTC.

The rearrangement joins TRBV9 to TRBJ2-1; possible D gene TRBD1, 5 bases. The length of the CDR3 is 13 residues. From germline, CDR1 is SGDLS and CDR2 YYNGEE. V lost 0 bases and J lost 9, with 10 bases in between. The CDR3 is CASSVVGRSEQFF. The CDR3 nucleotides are TGTGCCAGCAGCGTAGTGGGGCGGTCTGAGCAGTTCTTC.

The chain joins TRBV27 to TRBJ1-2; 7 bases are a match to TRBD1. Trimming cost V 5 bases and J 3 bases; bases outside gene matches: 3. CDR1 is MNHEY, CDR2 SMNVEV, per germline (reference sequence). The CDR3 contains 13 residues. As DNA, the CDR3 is TGTGCCAGCAGTCCAACAGGGGACTATGGCTACACCTTC. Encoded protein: CASSPTGDYGYTF.

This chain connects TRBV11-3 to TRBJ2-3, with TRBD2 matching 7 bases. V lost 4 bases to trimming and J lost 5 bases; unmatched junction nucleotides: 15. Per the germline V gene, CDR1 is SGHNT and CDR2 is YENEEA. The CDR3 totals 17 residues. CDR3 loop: CASSSPHGGSSEDTQYF. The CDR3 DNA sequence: TGTGCCAGCAGCTCCCCCCATGGCGGGAGTTCGGAAGATACGCAGTATTTT.

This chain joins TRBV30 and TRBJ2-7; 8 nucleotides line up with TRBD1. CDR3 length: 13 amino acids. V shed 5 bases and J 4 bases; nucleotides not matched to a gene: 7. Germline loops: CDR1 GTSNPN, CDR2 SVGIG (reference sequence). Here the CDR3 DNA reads TGTGCCTGGGGCGGGACAGGCGTATACGAGCAGTACTTC. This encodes CAWGGTGVYEQYF.

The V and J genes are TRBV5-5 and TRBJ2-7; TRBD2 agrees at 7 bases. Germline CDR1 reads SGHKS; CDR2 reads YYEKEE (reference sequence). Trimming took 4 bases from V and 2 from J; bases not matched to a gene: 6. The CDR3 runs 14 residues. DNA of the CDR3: TGTGCCAGCAGCACGTGGGGGGGAGCCTACGAGCAGTACGTC. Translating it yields CASSTWGGAYEQYV.

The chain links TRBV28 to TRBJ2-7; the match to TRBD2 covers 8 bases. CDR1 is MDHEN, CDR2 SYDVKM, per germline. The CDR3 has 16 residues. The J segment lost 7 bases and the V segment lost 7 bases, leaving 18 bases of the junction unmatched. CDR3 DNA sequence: TGTGCCAGCATACCCCCCCTGCGGGAGGACCCCAGGGAGCAGTACTTC. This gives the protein CASIPPLREDPREQYF.

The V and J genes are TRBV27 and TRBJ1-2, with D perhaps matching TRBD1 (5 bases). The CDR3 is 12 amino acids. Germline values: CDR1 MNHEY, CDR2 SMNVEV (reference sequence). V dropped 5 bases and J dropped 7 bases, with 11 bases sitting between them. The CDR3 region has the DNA TGTGCCAGCAGTCCCGGACACTCTGGCTACACCTTC. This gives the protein CASSPGHSGYTF.

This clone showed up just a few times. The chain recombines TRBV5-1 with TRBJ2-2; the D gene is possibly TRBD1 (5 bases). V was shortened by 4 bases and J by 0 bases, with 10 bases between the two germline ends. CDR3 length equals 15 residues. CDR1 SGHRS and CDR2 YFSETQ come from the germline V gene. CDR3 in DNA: TGCGCCAGCAGCCTCAGGGTTTCGAACACCGGGGAGCTGTTTTTT. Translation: CASSLRVSNTGELFF.

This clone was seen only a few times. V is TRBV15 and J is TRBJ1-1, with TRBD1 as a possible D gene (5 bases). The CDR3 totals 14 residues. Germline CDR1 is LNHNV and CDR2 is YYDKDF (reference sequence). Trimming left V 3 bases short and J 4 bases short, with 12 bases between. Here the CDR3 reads CATSSTGQSTEAFF. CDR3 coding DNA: TGTGCCACCAGCAGCACAGGTCAGAGCACTGAAGCTTTCTTT.

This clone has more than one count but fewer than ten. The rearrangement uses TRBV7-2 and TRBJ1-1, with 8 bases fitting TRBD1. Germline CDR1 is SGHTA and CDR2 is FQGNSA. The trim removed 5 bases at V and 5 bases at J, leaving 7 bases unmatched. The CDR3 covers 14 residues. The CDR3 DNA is TGTGCCAGCAGCATAACAGGGGGGAGGACTGAAGCTTTCTTT. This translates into CASSITGGRTEAFF.

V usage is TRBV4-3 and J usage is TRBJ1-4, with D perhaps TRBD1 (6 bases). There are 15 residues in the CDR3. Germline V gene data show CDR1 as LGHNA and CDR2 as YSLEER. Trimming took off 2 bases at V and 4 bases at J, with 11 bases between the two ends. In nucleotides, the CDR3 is TGCGCCAGCAGCCAAACGACAGGCTATAATGAAAAACTGTTTTTT. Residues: CASSQTTGYNEKLFF.

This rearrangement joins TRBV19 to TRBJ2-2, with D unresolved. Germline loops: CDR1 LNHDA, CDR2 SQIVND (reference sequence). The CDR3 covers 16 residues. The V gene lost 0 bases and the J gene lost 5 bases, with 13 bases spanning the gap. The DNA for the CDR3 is TGTGCCAGTAGTATAGAGGCTAGTTGGTCGACCGGGGAGCTGTTTTTT. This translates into CASSIEASWSTGELFF.

The CDR3 reads CASSLGLAGYEQYV. The CDR3 DNA is TGTGCCAGCAGTCTAGGACTAGCTGGGTACGAGCAGTACGTC. The chain combines TRBV7-8 with TRBJ2-7; TRBD2 agrees at 8 bases. Trimming cost V 6 bases and J 4 bases; bases outside gene matches: 8. Germline CDR1 and CDR2: SGHVS and FQNEAQ. CDR3 size: 14 residues.

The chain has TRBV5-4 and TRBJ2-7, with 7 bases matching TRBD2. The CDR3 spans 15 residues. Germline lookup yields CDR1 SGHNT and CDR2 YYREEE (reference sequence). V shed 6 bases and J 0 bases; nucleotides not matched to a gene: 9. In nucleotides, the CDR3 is TGTGCCAGCAATAAGGGCGGGAGTAGCTCCTACGAGCAGTACTTC. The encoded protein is CASNKGGSSSYEQYF.

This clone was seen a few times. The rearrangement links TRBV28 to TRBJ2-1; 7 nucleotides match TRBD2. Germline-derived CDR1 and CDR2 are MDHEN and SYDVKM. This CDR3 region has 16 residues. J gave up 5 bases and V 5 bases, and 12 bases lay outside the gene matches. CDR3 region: CASSLWLAELHNEQFF. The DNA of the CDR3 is TGTGCCAGCAGTCTTTGGCTAGCGGAGCTTCACAATGAGCAGTTCTTC.

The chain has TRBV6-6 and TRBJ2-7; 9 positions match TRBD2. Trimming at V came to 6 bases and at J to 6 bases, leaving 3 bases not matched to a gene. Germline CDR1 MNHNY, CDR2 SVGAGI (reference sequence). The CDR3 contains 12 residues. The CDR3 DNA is TGTGCCAGCAGCGGGACTAGCTCCGAGCAGTACTTC. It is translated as CASSGTSSEQYF.

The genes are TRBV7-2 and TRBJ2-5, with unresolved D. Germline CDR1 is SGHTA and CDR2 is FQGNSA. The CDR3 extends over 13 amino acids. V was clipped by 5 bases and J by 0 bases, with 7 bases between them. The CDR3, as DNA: TGTGCCAGCAGCCTTGGGCACCAAGAGACCCAGTACTTC. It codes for CASSLGHQETQYF.

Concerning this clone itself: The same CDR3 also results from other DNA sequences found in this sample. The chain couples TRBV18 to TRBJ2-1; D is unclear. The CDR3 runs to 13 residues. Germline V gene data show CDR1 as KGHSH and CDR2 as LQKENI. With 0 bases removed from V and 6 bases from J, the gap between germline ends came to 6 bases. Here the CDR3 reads CASSPPSSNEQFF. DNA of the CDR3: TGTGCCAGCTCACCACCGAGCTCCAATGAGCAGTTCTTC.

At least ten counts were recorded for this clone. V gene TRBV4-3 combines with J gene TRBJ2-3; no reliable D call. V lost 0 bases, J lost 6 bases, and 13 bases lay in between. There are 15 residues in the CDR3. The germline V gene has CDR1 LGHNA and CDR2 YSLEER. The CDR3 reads CASSQEASVWDTQYF. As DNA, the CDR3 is TGCGCCAGCAGCCAAGAGGCATCAGTTTGGGATACGCAGTATTTT.

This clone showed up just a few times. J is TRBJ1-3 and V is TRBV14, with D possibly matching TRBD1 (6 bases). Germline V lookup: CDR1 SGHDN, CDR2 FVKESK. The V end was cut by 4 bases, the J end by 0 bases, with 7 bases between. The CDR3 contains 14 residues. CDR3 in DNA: TGTGCCAGCAGCCGGACAGACTCTGGAAACACCATATATTTT. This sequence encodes CASSRTDSGNTIYF. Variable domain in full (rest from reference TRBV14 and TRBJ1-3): EAGVTQFPSHSVIEKGQTVTLRCDPISGHDNLYWYRRVMGKEIKFLLHFVKESKQDESGMPNNRFLAERTGGTYSTLKVQPAELEDSGVYFCASSRTDSGNTIYFGEGSWLTVV.

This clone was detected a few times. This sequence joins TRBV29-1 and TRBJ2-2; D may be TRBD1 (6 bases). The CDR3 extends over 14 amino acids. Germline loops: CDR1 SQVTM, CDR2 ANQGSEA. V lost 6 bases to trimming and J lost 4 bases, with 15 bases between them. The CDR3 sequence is CSVHGGQLTGELFF. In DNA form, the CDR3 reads TGCAGCGTCCATGGGGGCCAACTCACCGGGGAGCTGTTTTTT.